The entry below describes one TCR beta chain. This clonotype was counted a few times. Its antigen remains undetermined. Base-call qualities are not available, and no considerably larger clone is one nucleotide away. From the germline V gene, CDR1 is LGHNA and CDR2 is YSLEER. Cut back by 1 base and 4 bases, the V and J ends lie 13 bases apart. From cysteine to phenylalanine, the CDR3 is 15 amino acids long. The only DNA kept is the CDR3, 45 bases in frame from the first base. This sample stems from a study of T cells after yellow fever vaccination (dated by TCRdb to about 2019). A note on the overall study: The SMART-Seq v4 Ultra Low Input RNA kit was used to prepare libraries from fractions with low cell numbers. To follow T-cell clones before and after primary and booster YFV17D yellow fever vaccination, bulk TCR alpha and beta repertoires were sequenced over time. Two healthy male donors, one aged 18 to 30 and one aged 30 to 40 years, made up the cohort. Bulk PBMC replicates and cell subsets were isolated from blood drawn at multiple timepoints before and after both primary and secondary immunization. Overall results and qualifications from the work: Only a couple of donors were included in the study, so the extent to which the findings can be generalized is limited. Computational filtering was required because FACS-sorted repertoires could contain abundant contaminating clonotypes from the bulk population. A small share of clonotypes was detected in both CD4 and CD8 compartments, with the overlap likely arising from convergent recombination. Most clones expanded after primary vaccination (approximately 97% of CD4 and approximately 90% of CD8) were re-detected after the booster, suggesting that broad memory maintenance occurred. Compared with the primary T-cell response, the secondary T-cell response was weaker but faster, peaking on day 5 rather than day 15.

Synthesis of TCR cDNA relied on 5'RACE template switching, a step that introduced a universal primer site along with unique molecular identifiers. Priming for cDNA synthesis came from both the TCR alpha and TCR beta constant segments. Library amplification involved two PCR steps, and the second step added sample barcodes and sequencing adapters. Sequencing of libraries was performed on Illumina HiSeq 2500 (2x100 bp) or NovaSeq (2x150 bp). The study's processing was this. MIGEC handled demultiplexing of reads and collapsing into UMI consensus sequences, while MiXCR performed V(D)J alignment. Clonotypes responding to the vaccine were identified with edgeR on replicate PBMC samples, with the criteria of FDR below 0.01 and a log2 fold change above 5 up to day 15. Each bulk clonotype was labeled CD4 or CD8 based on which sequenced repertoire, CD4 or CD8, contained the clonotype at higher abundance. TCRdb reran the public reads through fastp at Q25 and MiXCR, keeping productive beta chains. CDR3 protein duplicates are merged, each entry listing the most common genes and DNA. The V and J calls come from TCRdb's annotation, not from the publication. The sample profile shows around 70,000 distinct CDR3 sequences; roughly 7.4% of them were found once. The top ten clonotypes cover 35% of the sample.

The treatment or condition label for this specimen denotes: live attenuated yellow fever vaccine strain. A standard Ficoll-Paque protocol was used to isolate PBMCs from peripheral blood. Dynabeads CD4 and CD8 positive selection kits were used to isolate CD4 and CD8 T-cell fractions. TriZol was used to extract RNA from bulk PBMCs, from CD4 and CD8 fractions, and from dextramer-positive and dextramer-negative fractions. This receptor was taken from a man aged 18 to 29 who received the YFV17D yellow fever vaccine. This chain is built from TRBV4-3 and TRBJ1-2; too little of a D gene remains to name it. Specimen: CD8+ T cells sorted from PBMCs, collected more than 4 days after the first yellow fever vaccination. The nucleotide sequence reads TGCGCCAGCAGCCAAGTTGTCCCAGATCGCTATGGCTACACCTTC. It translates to CASSQVVPDRYGYTF.